This is a list of T cell receptor beta chains from one sample in a study of blood T cell repertoires in COVID-19. Data came from immunoSEQ multiplex PCR; TCRdb stores just in-frame clones and leaves some out. This table holds 250,000 to 350,000 clones, around 81% found once. Sequenced input: peripheral blood. The receptors derive from a woman in her forties or fifties with active or convalescent COVID-19. Both conserved end residues are part of each CDR3. The D gene is left open where the match is weak. Expanded clones get a size class; other rows say once, few or many, or leave the size out.

D: TRBD2; V: TRBV5-1; size: once; J: TRBJ2-5; DNA: TGCGCCAGCGGGCTAGCGGGAGAAAGGGGGGAGACCCAGTACTTC; CDR3: CASGLAGERGETQYF
D: .; V: TRBV7-9; size: .; J: TRBJ2-7; DNA: TGTGCCAGCAGCTCACCAAGACAGTGGCCCTACGAGCAGTACTTC; CDR3: CASSSPRQWPYEQYF
D: TRBD1; V: TRBV5-4; size: .; J: TRBJ1-1; DNA: TGTGCCAGCAGCCCGGTCAGGGGGCGAATCGACACTGAAGCTTTCTTT; CDR3: CASSPVRGRIDTEAFF
D: TRBD2; V: TRBV27; size: .; J: TRBJ2-7; DNA: TGTGCCAGCTCAGTGAGTTCTAGCGGGAGTTACGAGCAGTACTTC; CDR3: CASSVSSSGSYEQYF
D: .; V: TRBV19; size: .; J: TRBJ2-7; DNA: TGTGCCAGTAGCCGGACTGCCACCTACGAGCAGTACTTC; CDR3: CASSRTATYEQYF
D: TRBD2; V: TRBV5-1; size: .; J: TRBJ2-1; DNA: TGCGCCAGCAGGCGGGAGAACGATGAGCAGTTCTTC; CDR3: CASRRENDEQFF
D: .; V: TRBV7-9; size: .; J: TRBJ2-2; DNA: TGTGCCAGCAGCTTAGCGAGGACAGGGGAGCTGTTTTTT; CDR3: CASSLARTGELFF
D: .; V: TRBV9; size: .; J: TRBJ1-2; DNA: TGTGCCAGCAGCGGCGTGGGGAGTTCTAACTATGGCTACACCTTC; CDR3: CASSGVGSSNYGYTF
D: TRBD1; V: TRBV4-1; size: .; J: TRBJ1-6; DNA: TGCGCCAGCAGCCAAGAAGGGACAGGGGGCGTAAATTCACCCCTCCACTTT; CDR3: CASSQEGTGGVNSPLHF
D: TRBD1; V: TRBV4-1; size: .; J: TRBJ1-2; DNA: TGCGCCAGCAGCCAAGTCTTAGGAAGGACAGGGCAAGCTAACTATGGCTACACCTTC; CDR3: CASSQVLGRTGQANYGYTF
D: TRBD1; V: TRBV5-1; size: .; J: TRBJ2-3; DNA: TGCGCCAGCAGCTTGGGGCCCGGACAGGGGAGGGATACGCAGTATTTT; CDR3: CASSLGPGQGRDTQYF
D: .; V: TRBV3-1/TRBV3-2; size: .; J: TRBJ1-5; DNA: TGTGCCAGCAGCCAAGTAGGGGGCAATCAGCCCCAGCATTTT; CDR3: CASSQVGGNQPQHF
D: TRBD2; V: TRBV27; size: .; J: TRBJ2-7; DNA: TGTGCCAGCAGTTTACGGGGTGGGCTAGCGGCCTACGAGCAGTACTTC; CDR3: CASSLRGGLAAYEQYF
D: .; V: TRBV7-8; size: .; J: TRBJ2-7; DNA: TGTGCCAGCAGCTTGCTCAGGGGGGTCATCTACGAGCAGTACTTC; CDR3: CASSLLRGVIYEQYF
D: .; V: TRBV10-3; size: .; J: TRBJ1-2; DNA: TGTGCCATCAGTGGGGGAGTGGGGGGGACCGTCTCAAACACCTTC; CDR3: CAISGGVGGTVSNTF
D: .; V: TRBV4-2; size: .; J: TRBJ2-3; DNA: TGTGCCAGCAGCCAAGATTTCGGGAGAGGAATCACAGATACGCAGTATTTT; CDR3: CASSQDFGRGITDTQYF